This TCR beta chain was sequenced in a study of blood T cells in healthy people across ages. Per germline, CDR1 SGHVS and CDR2 FQNEAQ. V lost 1 base to trimming and J lost 6 bases, with 13 bases between them. The CDR3 is made up of 14 amino acids. The study's findings and limits: A strong correlation was found between TCR beta diversity and the percentage of naive T cells.

Worth noting for this clonotype: Its antigen is currently unknown.

Healthy Caucasians from Russia aged roughly 6 to 95 served as donors. Primed by a sample-barcoded 5' primer and a J-beta primer mix, a second PCR proceeded for 7 to 11 cycles. Paired-end reads containing CDR3 totaled no fewer than 3 million for each sample. TCRdb reprocessed the 5' RACE reads via MiXCR and lists one record per CDR3 protein. The table includes hundreds of thousands of distinct CDR3 sequences, roughly 56% detected once. Sequenced sample: blood. This receptor was obtained from a man in his forties or fifties in good health. The V gene is TRBV7-8, the J gene TRBJ2-7, with D possibly matching TRBD2 (7 bases). CDR3 region: CASSLDTRGGEQYF. DNA of the CDR3: TGTGCCAGCAGCTTAGATACGAGGGGGGGCGAGCAGTACTTC.